This TCR beta chain was captured by sequencing in a study of blood T cell repertoires in COVID-19. Germline values: CDR1 GTSNPN, CDR2 SVGIG (reference sequence). The length of the CDR3 is 14 residues. Trimming left V 0 bases short and J 5 bases short, with 11 bases between. Only in-frame clones appear in the TCRdb table, and some are missing; sequencing was by immunoSEQ multiplex PCR. The sample records tens of thousands of clones, around 87% being singletons. This clonotype was obtained from a woman older than 75 with active or convalescent COVID-19. V and J are TRBV30 and TRBJ1-5; D is possibly TRBD1 (6 bases). The material sequenced was peripheral blood. CDR3 amino acids: CAWSVTHRDQPQHF. The CDR3 DNA reads TGTGCCTGGAGTGTAACGCACAGGGATCAGCCCCAGCATTTT.